The T cell receptor (beta chain) under discussion was sequenced for a study of blood T cell repertoires in COVID-19. Generated by immunoSEQ multiplex PCR, the TCRdb table keeps only in-frame clones and is missing some. The sample lists approximately 230,000 clones; 87% were seen once. This CDR3 region has 13 residues. This clonotype was obtained from a woman in her thirties with acute COVID-19. This sequence joins TRBV21-1 and TRBJ2-2; the table's D gene call, TRBD2, was not cross checked with the DNA. TRBV21-1 is noted as a pseudogene. The sequenced sample consisted of PBMCs or T cells enriched from blood (not recorded which). DNA for the CDR3: TGTGCCACTAGCGGGAGCTGCACCGGGGAGCTGTTTTTT. The encoded protein is CATSGSCTGELFF.